This T cell receptor (beta chain) was observed in a study of cytomegalovirus exposure and HLA in healthy donors. Amplification used 60 Vbeta primers and 13 Jbeta primers. Clones were read by immunoSEQ multiplex PCR, and TCRdb kept only the in-frame ones, dropping some. This sample carries around 26,000 clones, with approximately 15% going to the ten biggest clones. The V gene end was trimmed by 6 bases and the J gene end by 0 bases; junction bases not matched to a gene: 8. Germline assignment: CDR1 MNHNS and CDR2 SASEGT. The CDR3 contains 15 residues. This clonotype was obtained from a male donor in good health and CMV-seropositive. This chain connects TRBV6-1 to TRBJ2-7; 7 positions match TRBD1. The sequenced sample consisted of PBMCs. CDR3 in amino acids: CASRETGLLSYEQYF. CDR3 bases: TGTGCCAGCAGGGAGACAGGGCTCCTCTCCTACGAGCAGTACTTC.